This T cell receptor beta chain was observed in a study of T cells in localized non-small cell lung cancer. General study points: Measurement of T cell clonality placed uninvolved adjacent lung highest, above the level in tumor.

To note about this clone: Its antigen remains unidentified.

Trimming stripped 2 bases from V and 2 bases from J, with 10 bases between. This CDR3 has 14 amino acids. Germline-derived CDR1 and CDR2 are MNHEY and SVGAGI. Produced via immunoSEQ multiplex PCR; TCRdb's table is partial and in-frame only. The table includes about 41,000 clones, about 83% detected once. This sequence originates from a man aged 35-69 years with stage II lung adenocarcinoma. V gene TRBV6-5 combines with J gene TRBJ2-7; D unresolved. This sample comprised PBMCs, obtained before any cancer treatment. The CDR3 sequence is CASSYNGNTYEQYF. CDR3 bases: TGTGCCAGCAGTTACAACGGCAACACCTACGAGCAGTACTTC.